This record concerns one T cell receptor (beta chain) sequence. Antigen unknown. Since no conserved phenylalanine or tryptophan closes the CDR3, a read error is the likely cause. No DNA is shown, since the ends of the CDR3 on it are uncertain; the CDR3 is the one TCRdb lists. This entry is derived from a study of cytomegalovirus exposure and HLA in healthy donors. Study results and limitations: Listed as cytomegalovirus-associated were 150 or so TCR beta chains. In a later analysis, TCR beta V- and J-gene trimming showed a link to a missense DCLRE1C variant. According to an earlier analysis, most TCR beta V segments yielded productive rearrangements about 90% or about 30% of the time. Several of the most significant clusters appeared, in a later analysis, to be linked to common viral pathogens.

Germline assignment: CDR1 SEHNR and CDR2 FQNEAQ (reference sequence). With termini counted, the CDR3 has 8 amino acids. Primers included in the PCR were 60 Vbeta and 13 Jbeta primers. Method: immunoSEQ multiplex PCR; TCRdb's copy keeps in-frame clones and lacks some. The repertoire consists of 200,000 to 250,000 clones, with 75% to 85% occurring once and the leading ten covering 1.3% to 1.5%. This clonotype originated in a girl aged 5-17 years in good health and CMV-seronegative. The chain joins TRBV7-9 to TRBJ2-3; the D segment call TRBD1 is taken from the table without a DNA check. Sequencing used PBMCs. The CDR3 loop reads CASSRQVN.